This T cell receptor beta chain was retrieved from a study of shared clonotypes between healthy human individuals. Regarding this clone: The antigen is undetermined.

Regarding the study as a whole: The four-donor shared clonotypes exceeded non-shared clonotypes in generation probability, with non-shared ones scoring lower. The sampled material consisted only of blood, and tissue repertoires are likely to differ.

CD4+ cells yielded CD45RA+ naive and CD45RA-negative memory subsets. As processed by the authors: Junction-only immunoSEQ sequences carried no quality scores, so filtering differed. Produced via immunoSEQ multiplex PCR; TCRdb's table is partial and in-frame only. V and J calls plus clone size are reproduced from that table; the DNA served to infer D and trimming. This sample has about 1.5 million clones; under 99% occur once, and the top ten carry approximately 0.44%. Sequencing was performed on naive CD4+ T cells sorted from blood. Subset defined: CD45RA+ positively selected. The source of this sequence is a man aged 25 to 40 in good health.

This chain's CDR3 is CASSPRLPSSYNEQFF. The CDR3 DNA follows: TGTGCCAGTAGTCCACGGCTACCTAGCTCCTACAATGAGCAGTTCTTC. The chain uses TRBV19 and TRBJ2-1; no clear D gene. Trimming took off 5 bases at V and 0 bases at J, with 14 bases between the two ends. Germline V gives CDR1 LNHDA, CDR2 SQIVND (reference sequence). There are 16 residues in the CDR3.